This T cell receptor beta chain comes out of a study of shared clonotypes between healthy human individuals. Findings and caveats of the study: Donors were few, which limited the genetic and exposure-history diversity represented.

Over several immunoSEQ plates, each subset's genomic DNA was distributed in even portions. Assay used: immunoSEQ multiplex PCR; TCRdb lists only in-frame clones, some missing. This sample yields about 2.3 million clones, of which 90% to 95% are seen a single time; 0.35% to 0.45% belongs to the top ten. This CDR3 comprises 15 residues. V was clipped by 9 bases and J by 5 bases; unmatched bases: 12. Per the germline V gene, CDR1 is MDHEN and CDR2 is SYDVKM. As to this clone: Its antigen is as yet unknown.

The donors, healthy adults who were HIV-negative, had experienced no recent acute infections or vaccinations. The chain is built from TRBV28 and TRBJ1-2; 10 bases match TRBD1. The specimen was naive CD4+ T cells from PBMCs. The subset is: CD45RA+ positively selected. This clonotype originated in a young man in good health. Some clones in this sample may be carry-over from other donors' samples. The DNA of the CDR3 is TGTGCCAGTTCGACAGGGGGCGGAGAAGGGTATGGCTACACCTTC. This encodes CASSTGGGEGYGYTF.